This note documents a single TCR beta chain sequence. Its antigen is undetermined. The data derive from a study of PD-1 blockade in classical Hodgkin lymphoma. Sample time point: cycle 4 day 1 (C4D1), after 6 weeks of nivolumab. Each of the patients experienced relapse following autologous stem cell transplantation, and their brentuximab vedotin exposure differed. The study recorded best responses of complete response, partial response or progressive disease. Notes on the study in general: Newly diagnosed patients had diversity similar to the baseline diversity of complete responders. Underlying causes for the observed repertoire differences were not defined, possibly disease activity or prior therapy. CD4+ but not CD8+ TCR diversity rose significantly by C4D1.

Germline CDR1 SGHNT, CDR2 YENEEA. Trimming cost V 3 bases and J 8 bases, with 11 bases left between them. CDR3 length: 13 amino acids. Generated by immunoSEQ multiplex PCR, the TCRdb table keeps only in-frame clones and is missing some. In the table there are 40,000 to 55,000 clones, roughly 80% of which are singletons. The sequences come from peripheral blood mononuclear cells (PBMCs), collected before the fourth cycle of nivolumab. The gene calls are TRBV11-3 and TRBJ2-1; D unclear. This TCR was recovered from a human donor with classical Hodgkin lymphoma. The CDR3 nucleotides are TGTGCCAGCAGCTTCCCCCCAGGCCATGAGCAGTTCTTC. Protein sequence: CASSFPPGHEQFF.